Each of the 9 T cell receptor beta chains below was sequenced from the same sample in a study of blood T cell repertoires in COVID-19. Generated by immunoSEQ multiplex PCR, the TCRdb table keeps only in-frame clones and is missing some. Among under 200,000 clones listed, approximately 81% were seen once. The sample consisted of peripheral blood. These receptor sequences come from a young man with active or convalescent COVID-19.

The chain joins TRBV2 to TRBJ1-3; D possibly corresponds to TRBD1 (6 bases). Germline V CDR1 and CDR2: SNHLY, FYNNEI. The CDR3 runs to 15 residues. V lost 4 bases and J lost 0, with 10 bases in between. The CDR3: CASSGTVSSGNTIYF. The CDR3 DNA reads TGTGCCAGCAGTGGGACAGTTTCCTCTGGAAACACCATATATTTT.

CDR3 in DNA: TGCGCCAGCAGCTTGGTCGGCGGCGAGGAGACCCAGTACTTC. Translating it yields CASSLVGGEETQYF. The chain couples TRBV5-1 to TRBJ2-5, with no clear D. The V gene lost 0 bases and the J gene lost 5 bases, with 11 bases spanning the gap. Germline V gene sequence: CDR1 SGHRS, CDR2 YFSETQ. This CDR3 has 14 residues.

The rearrangement joins TRBV5-1 to TRBJ1-3, with D tentatively TRBD1 (5 bases). The CDR3 contains 14 residues. Germline CDR1 is SGHRS and CDR2 is YFSETQ. Trimming pared 4 bases from V and 1 base from J, leaving 9 bases between. The CDR3 sequence is CASSAQGSGNTIYF. CDR3 sequence (DNA): TGCGCCAGCAGCGCTCAGGGATCTGGAAACACCATATATTTT.

The J gene is TRBJ2-3, the V gene TRBV29-1; D not certain. Germline CDR1 and CDR2: SQVTM and ANQGSEA. The CDR3 totals 13 residues. The V and J ends lost 1 base and 2 bases respectively, with 7 bases between them. The CDR3 is CSVEVRFTDTQYF. CDR3 DNA sequence: TGCAGCGTTGAAGTACGGTTCACAGATACGCAGTATTTT.

This clone was counted between two and nine times. This chain links TRBV6-1 with TRBJ1-1; a possible D gene is TRBD1 (5 bases). The CDR3 has 14 residues. Trimming took 3 bases from V and 5 from J, leaving 13 bases between them. Germline V CDR1 and CDR2: MNHNS, SASEGT. The CDR3 region is CASSEATVRTEAFF. In nucleotides, the CDR3 is TGTGCCAGCAGTGAGGCGACAGTTCGAACTGAAGCTTTCTTT.

J is TRBJ2-3 and V is TRBV13; D is possibly TRBD1 (5 bases). Germline assignment: CDR1 PRHDT and CDR2 FYEKMQ (reference sequence). The V gene lost 1 base and the J gene lost 4 bases, with 12 bases spanning the gap. The CDR3 has 15 amino acids. For the CDR3, the DNA is TGTGCCAGCAGCTTAGAGGGGAATCTTTCAGATACGCAGTATTTT. As protein: CASSLEGNLSDTQYF.

V is TRBV7-2 and J is TRBJ2-3; 7 positions agree with TRBD2. The V and J ends lost 2 bases and 2 bases, in that order; junction bases with no gene match: 10. This CDR3 contains 17 residues. The germline CDR1 and CDR2 sequences are SGHTA and FQGNSA. The CDR3 bases are TGTGCCAGCAGCTTACCCTCGCTAGCGGCCATCACAGATACGCAGTATTTT. Protein product: CASSLPSLAAITDTQYF.

This chain links TRBV18 with TRBJ2-1; a weak D match, TRBD1 (5 bases). Trimming took off 1 base at V and 0 bases at J, with 19 bases between the two ends. The CDR3 sequence is 19 residues long. The germline gives CDR1 KGHSH, CDR2 LQKENI. The CDR3 is CASSPRESGRTSSYNEQFF. CDR3 in DNA: TGTGCCAGCTCACCACGCGAAAGTGGGCGGACAAGCTCCTACAATGAGCAGTTCTTC. Full variable domain (rest looked up from reference TRBV18 and TRBJ2-1): NAGVMQNPRHLVRRRGQEARLRCSPMKGHSHVYWYRQLPEEGLKFMVYLQKENIIDESGMPKERFSAEFPKEGPSILRIQQVVRGDSAAYFCASSPRESGRTSSYNEQFFGPGTRLTVL.

The chain couples TRBV7-8 to TRBJ2-2; the D gene is possibly TRBD1 (6 bases). This CDR3 region has 15 residues. The V end was cut by 5 bases, the J end by 4 bases, with 14 bases between. From germline, CDR1 is SGHVS and CDR2 FQNEAQ. CDR3 protein: CASSTRQVSTGELFF. The CDR3 DNA reads as TGTGCCAGCAGCACCCGACAGGTTTCCACCGGGGAGCTGTTTTTT.